This T cell receptor beta chain is from a study of Ad26.COV2.S vaccination and SARS-CoV-2 variants. Sequencing used immunoSEQ multiplex PCR; TCRdb keeps in-frame clones, though not all of them. The sample contains about 350,000 clones, 88% of which appear only once. Regarding treatment: roughly 19 received Ad26.COV2.S at low or high dose, single or two shots; roughly five received placebo; per-sample allocation not given. The investigators took samples on day 63 after the first vaccine or placebo injection. This person who donated was an adult of 18-55 years in Boston. Whole-study findings and limits: Reportedly, spike-specific CD8+ and CD4+ T cell responses achieved substantial breadth once vaccination had taken place.

Concerning this clone itself: The antigen remains undetermined.

The source was peripheral blood, collected in a trial of Ad26.COV2.S vaccine versus placebo. The sequence came from a person between 18 and 60 years old who received the Ad26.COV2.S COVID-19 vaccine or a placebo.

CDR3 amino acids: CSVGAGSSTDTQYF. The CDR3 nucleotides are TGCAGCGTTGGCGCGGGGTCTAGCACAGATACGCAGTATTTT. The V and J genes are TRBV29-1 and TRBJ2-3, with D possibly TRBD2 on 6 matching bases. V was clipped by 4 bases and J by 0 bases, with 11 bases between them. This CDR3 region has 14 residues. Germline V gene lookup returns CDR1 SQVTM and CDR2 ANQGSEA.